This TCR beta chain was documented in a study of graft-versus-host responses after intestinal transplantation. Study-wide findings and caveats: Maximum circulating GvH clone levels tracked with early post-transplant HvG decreases.

This clone is a singleton in its sample. Its antigen is as yet unknown. Germline V gene data show CDR1 as MNHEY and CDR2 as SMNVEV (reference sequence). Deletions cut 3 bases from V and 8 bases from J, with 15 bases between. CDR3 size: 14 residues. Sequencing was performed with immunoSEQ multiplex PCR; in TCRdb, only in-frame clones are kept and a portion is missing. The table shows approximately 85,000 clones, with 90% to 95% occurring only once. The V call is TRBV27, the J call TRBJ2-3; D is ambiguous. This receptor was obtained from a human donor who was the organ donor for an intestinal transplant. The sample here was unstimulated CD8+ T cells sorted from spleen or lymph node cells, taken before transplant. Here the CDR3 reads CASSFVAASGTQYF. CDR3 DNA sequence: TGTGCCAGCAGTTTTGTGGCCGCCTCAGGTACGCAGTATTTT.